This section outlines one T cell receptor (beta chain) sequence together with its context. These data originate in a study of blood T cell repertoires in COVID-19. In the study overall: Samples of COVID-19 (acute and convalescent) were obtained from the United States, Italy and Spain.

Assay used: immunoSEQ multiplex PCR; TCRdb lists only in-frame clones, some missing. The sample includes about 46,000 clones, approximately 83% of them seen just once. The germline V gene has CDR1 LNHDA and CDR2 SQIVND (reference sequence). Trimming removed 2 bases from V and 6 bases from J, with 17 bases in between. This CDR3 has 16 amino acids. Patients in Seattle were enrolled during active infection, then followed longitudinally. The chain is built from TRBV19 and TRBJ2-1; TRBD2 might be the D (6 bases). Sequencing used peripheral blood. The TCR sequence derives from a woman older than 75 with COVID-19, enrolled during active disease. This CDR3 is CASSILGGRTANEQFF. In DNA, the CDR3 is TGTGCCAGTAGTATATTGGGGGGAAGAACCGCCAATGAGCAGTTCTTC.